This T cell receptor (beta chain) originates from a study of type 1 regulatory T cells. Turning to this clonotype: The antigen remains undetermined.

TCRdb passed the reads through MiXCR, listing each CDR3 protein once. The sample has over 55,000 distinct CDR3 sequences, about 60% seen once. Germline CDR1 and CDR2: DFQATT and SNEGSKA (reference sequence). The V end was cut by 3 bases, the J end by 5 bases, with 16 bases between. This CDR3 has 14 residues. V usage is TRBV20-1 and J usage is TRBJ2-5; no clear D gene. The specimen was cultured T cells, either the whole culture or a sorted T cell fraction (not recorded which). Specified subset: Tr1-enriched cell product generated in vitro against host alloantigens. The origin of this receptor is a human donor in good health. CDR3 in amino acids: CSARRPNREETQYF. CDR3 sequence (DNA): TGCAGTGCTAGGCGACCAAACAGAGAGGAGACCCAGTACTTC.